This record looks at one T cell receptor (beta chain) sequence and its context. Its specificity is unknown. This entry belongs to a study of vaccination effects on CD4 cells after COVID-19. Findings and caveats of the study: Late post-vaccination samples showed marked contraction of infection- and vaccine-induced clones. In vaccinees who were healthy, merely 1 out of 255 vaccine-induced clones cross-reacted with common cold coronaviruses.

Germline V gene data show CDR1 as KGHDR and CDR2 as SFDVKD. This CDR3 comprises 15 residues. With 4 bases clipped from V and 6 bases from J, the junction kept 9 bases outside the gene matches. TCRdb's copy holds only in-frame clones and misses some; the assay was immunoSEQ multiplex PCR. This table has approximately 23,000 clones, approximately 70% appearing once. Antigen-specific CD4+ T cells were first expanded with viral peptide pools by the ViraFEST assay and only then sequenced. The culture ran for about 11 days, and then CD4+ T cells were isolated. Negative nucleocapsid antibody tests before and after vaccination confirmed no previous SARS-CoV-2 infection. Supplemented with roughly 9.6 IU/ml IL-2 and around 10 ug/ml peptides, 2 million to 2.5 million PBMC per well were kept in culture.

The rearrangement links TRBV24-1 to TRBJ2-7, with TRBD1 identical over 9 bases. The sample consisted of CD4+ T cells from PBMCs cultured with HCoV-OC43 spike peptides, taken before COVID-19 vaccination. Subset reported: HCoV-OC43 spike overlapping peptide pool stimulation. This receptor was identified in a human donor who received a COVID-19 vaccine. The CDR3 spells CATSDPGQGGFEQYF. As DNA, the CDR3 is TGTGCCACCAGTGACCCGGGACAGGGAGGCTTCGAGCAGTACTTC.